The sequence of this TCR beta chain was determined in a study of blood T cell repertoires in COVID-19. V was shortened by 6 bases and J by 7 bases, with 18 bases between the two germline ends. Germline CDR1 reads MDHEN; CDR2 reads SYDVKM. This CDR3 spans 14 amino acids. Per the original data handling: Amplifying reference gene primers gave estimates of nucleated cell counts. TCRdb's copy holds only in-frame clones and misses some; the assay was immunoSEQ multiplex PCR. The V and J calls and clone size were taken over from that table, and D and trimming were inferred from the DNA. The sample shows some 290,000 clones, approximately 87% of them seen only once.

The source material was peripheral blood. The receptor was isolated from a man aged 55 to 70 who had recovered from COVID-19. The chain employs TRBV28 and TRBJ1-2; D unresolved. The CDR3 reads CASRNLGPKGGYTF. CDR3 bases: TGTGCCAGCAGGAACCTGGGCCCAAAAGGTGGCTACACCTTC.